The 7 T cell receptor beta chains given below trace back to one sample, sequenced in a study of post-analysis software for immune sequencing data. No antigen has been identified for these receptors. Notes on the study in general: Five or six TRBV segments were more frequent in patients than controls; TRBV5-6, TRBV5-1 and TRBV20-1 belonged to this group.

The library was made from cDNA and included unique molecular identifiers. TCRdb called the PCR reads again in MiXCR, with one record for every CDR3 protein. The table includes about 770,000 distinct CDR3 sequences, 35% to 55% detected once. The sequenced sample was blood. The origin of the receptors is a girl aged 10-17 years with multiple sclerosis.

V usage is TRBV7-8 and J usage is TRBJ2-1, with 8 nucleotides matching TRBD2. There are 16 residues in the CDR3. Per germline, CDR1 SGHVS and CDR2 FQNEAQ. The trim removed 4 bases at V and 4 bases at J, leaving 9 bases unmatched. The DNA of the CDR3 is TGTGCCAGCAGCTCCCCGTGGGGCGGGAGGTACAATGAGCAGTTCTTC. Its protein is CASSSPWGGRYNEQFF.

The chain joins TRBV7-9 to TRBJ2-7, with TRBD1 matching over 8 bases. The J call is in doubt because the DNA end fits TRBJ2-5 better. Germline values: CDR1 SEHNR, CDR2 FQNEAQ (reference sequence). This CDR3 has 15 residues. DNA of the CDR3: TGTGCCAGCAGCCCCAGAGGGACAGGTGGTGAGACCCAGTACTTC. It translates to CASSPRGTGGETQYF.

This chain uses TRBV7-2 with TRBJ2-3; 12 positions match TRBD2. The CDR3 loop spans 18 amino acids. Germline assignment: CDR1 SGHTA and CDR2 FQGNSA. V shed 5 bases and J 2 bases; nucleotides not matched to a gene: 11. CDR3 in amino acids: CASSIVLGLAGSTDTQYF. CDR3 in DNA: TGTGCCAGCAGCATAGTCCTCGGACTAGCGGGATCCACAGATACGCAGTATTTT. Filled out from reference TRBV7-2 and TRBJ2-3, the complete variable domain reads GAGVSQSPSNKVTEKGKDVELRCDPISGHTALYWYRQSLGQGLEFLIYFQGNSAPDKSGLPSDRFSAERTGGSVSTLTIQRTQQEDSAVYLCASSIVLGLAGSTDTQYFGPGTRLTVL.

The chain carries TRBV6-6 and TRBJ2-4, with 7 bases aligning to TRBD1. The J call may be faulty, since TRBJ2-7 better matches the DNA end. Looked up from germline, CDR1 is MNHNY and CDR2 is SVGAGI (reference sequence). The CDR3 extends over 12 amino acids. CDR3 region: CASSMKGAEQYF. The CDR3 nucleotides are TGTGCCAGCAGTATGAAGGGGGCCGAGCAGTACTTC.

The chain is built from TRBV6-6 and TRBJ2-7, with 8 positions matching TRBD1. CDR1 MNHNY and CDR2 SVGAGI come from the germline V gene (reference sequence). The J segment lost 2 bases and the V segment lost 2 bases, leaving 2 bases of the junction unmatched. This CDR3 is 14 amino acids long. CDR3: CASSYPDRAYEQYF. CDR3 in DNA: TGTGCCAGCAGTTACCCGGACAGGGCCTACGAGCAGTACTTC.

There are a few counts of this clonotype. Here the CDR3 DNA reads TGTGCCAGCAGCTTAGCCGCGGGGGACTCCTACGAGCAGTACTTC. Amino acids: CASSLAAGDSYEQYF. This chain uses TRBV7-6 with TRBJ2-7; 7 bases fit TRBD2. Germline V gene data show CDR1 as SGHVS and CDR2 as FNYEAQ. With 0 bases clipped from V and 0 bases from J, the junction kept 2 bases outside the gene matches. This CDR3 contains 15 residues.

V and J are TRBV4-3 and TRBJ2-3, with TRBD2 as a possible D gene (6 bases). Trimming stripped 0 bases from V and 4 bases from J, with 11 bases between. Per germline, CDR1 LGHNA and CDR2 YSLEER. This CDR3 comprises 15 residues. CDR3 sequence reads: CASSQDGASADTQYF. Here the CDR3 DNA reads TGCGCCAGCAGCCAAGATGGGGCTAGCGCAGATACGCAGTATTTT.